The sequence of this T cell receptor beta chain was determined in a study of cytomegalovirus exposure and HLA in healthy donors. Study conclusions and caveats: Analyzed later, association rates of TCRs varied across HLA loci, with DRB1 most and HLA-C fewest. With high specificity and sensitivity, the classifier reportedly diagnosed cytomegalovirus status. Earlier analysis looked at TCR beta V segments, and most were productive about 87% or about 30% of the time.

Remarks on this clone: What it recognizes is unknown.

Researchers ran the PCR with 60 Vbeta and 13 Jbeta primers. Sequencing used immunoSEQ multiplex PCR; TCRdb keeps in-frame clones, though not all of them. The table records over 150,000 clones, 87% of them present only once. The sequence derives from a woman in her 30s in good health and CMV-seronegative. Sequencing was performed on PBMCs.

CDR3 nucleotide sequence: TGTGCCAGTACGGTTCAGGGGAACACCGGGGAGCTGTTTTTT. It codes for CASTVQGNTGELFF. The rearrangement joins TRBV19 to TRBJ2-2; weak D call: TRBD1 (5 bases). The germline CDR1 and CDR2 sequences are LNHDA and SQIVND (reference sequence). The V end lost 7 bases, the J end lost 1 base, and 10 bases lay between the germline ends. The CDR3 has 14 residues. Full variable domain (remainder filled in from reference TRBV19 and TRBJ2-2): DGGITQSPKYLFRKEGQNVTLSCEQNLNHDAMYWYRQDPGQGLRLIYYSQIVNDFQKGDIAEGYSVSREKKESFPLTVTSAQKNPTAFYLCASTVQGNTGELFFGEGSRLTVL.